Presented here are 4 T cell receptor beta chains from one specimen sequenced in a study of identical twins. From the 5' RACE reads, TCRdb called clonotypes with MiXCR, one entry per CDR3 protein. The top ten clones hold 0.75% to 0.95% of a sample with about 520,000 distinct CDR3 sequences, roughly 21% of them seen once. This same sample was also taken into another study, of T cells expressing NK-cell markers.

The sequencing input was CD4+ T cells sorted from blood. These receptors were obtained from a woman aged 18-29 years in good health.

The chain has TRBV7-3 and TRBJ1-4; D is perhaps TRBD1 (5 bases). Germline CDR1 SGHTA, CDR2 FQGTGA. This CDR3 spans 15 amino acids. Trimming removed 0 bases from V and 7 bases from J, with 12 bases in between. The CDR3 here is CASSLTGRRGEKLFF. The CDR3 DNA reads TGTGCCAGCAGCTTAACAGGCAGGAGGGGTGAAAAACTGTTTTTT.

This clonotype was seen a few times. The chain combines TRBV20-1 with TRBJ2-7; D unclear. The V end lost 6 bases, the J end lost 7 bases, and 10 bases lay between the germline ends. Germline V gene data show CDR1 as DFQATT and CDR2 as SNEGSKA (reference sequence). This CDR3 contains 10 residues. The CDR3, as DNA: TGCAGTGCAAGTGCTCAGGAGCAGTACTTC. It specifies CSASAQEQYF.

In this sample, this clonotype turned up a few times. The CDR3 protein is CSASGRAHTEAFF. CDR3 DNA sequence: TGCAGTGCTAGTGGTAGGGCCCACACTGAAGCTTTCTTT. The V gene is TRBV20-1, the J gene TRBJ1-1; D ambiguous. The CDR3 is made up of 13 amino acids. Trimming cost V 3 bases and J 3 bases, with 11 bases left between them. Germline-derived CDR1 and CDR2 are DFQATT and SNEGSKA (reference sequence).

The sample holds a few counts of this clonotype. The V call is TRBV5-1, the J call TRBJ2-2, with TRBD2 matching over 10 bases. CDR3 length: 16 amino acids. From germline, CDR1 is SGHRS and CDR2 YFSETQ. V trimming: 3 bases; J trimming: 3 bases; junction bases outside the gene matches: 5. The CDR3 reads CASSWLAGVDTGELFF. Written as DNA, the CDR3 is TGCGCCAGCAGCTGGCTAGCGGGGGTGGACACCGGGGAGCTGTTTTTT.